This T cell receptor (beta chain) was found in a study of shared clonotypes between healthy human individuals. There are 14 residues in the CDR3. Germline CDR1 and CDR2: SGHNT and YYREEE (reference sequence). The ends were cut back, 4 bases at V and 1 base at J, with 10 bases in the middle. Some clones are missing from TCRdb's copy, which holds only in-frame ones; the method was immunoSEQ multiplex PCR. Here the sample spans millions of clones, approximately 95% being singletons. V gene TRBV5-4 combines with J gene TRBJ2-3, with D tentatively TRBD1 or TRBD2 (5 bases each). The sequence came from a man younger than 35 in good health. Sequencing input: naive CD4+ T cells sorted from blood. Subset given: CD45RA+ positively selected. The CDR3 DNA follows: TGTGCCAGCAGCACCCTGGGGGGCACAGATACGCAGTATTTT. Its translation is CASSTLGGTDTQYF. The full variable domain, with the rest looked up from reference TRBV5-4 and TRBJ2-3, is ETGVTQSPTHLIKTRGQQVTLRCSSQSGHNTVSWYQQALGQGPQFIFQYYREEENGRGNFPPRFSGLQFPNYSSELNVNALELDDSALYLCASSTLGGTDTQYFGPGTRLTVL.